A single sample is the source of the 16 T cell receptor beta chains below, sequenced in a study of identical twins. TCRdb independently ran MiXCR on the 5' RACE reads; one entry per CDR3 protein. The sample includes approximately 630,000 distinct CDR3 sequences, less than 9% of them seen just once. The data also belong to a second study, concerning yellow fever vaccine responses in identical twins.

Sequences were obtained from PBMCs. The receptors come from a woman aged 18-29 years in good health.

This clonotype turned up a few times. The chain uses TRBV12-3 or TRBV12-4 and TRBJ1-6; D gene ambiguous. The CDR3 spans 14 residues. Trimming removed 2 bases at V and 9 bases at J, with 11 bases between. The CDR3 bases are TGTGCCAGCAGTTTAAAGGCAGGCGTTTCACCCCTCCACTTT. It specifies CASSLKAGVSPLHF.

The chain uses TRBV7-9 and TRBJ2-1; TRBD2 aligns across 9 bases. The V segment lost 5 bases and the J segment 1 base; nucleotides outside the gene matches: 9. This CDR3 region has 17 residues. Germline V CDR1 and CDR2: SEHNR, FQNEAQ (reference sequence). DNA for the CDR3: TGTGCCAGCAGCCCCCCGTTAGCGGGGGCGTCCTACAATGAGCAGTTCTTC. It yields the protein CASSPPLAGASYNEQFF.

Turning to this clonotype: A much bigger clone sits one base away, suggesting this may be a read error. The chain has TRBV2 and TRBJ2-7; D is undetermined. The CDR3 sequence is 10 residues long. Germline loops: CDR1 SNHLY, CDR2 FYNNEI. V shed 2 bases and J shed 4 bases, with 0 bases lying between them. The CDR3 spells CASSEYEQYV. For the CDR3, the DNA is TGTGCCAGCAGTGAATACGAGCAGTACGTC.

The chain uses TRBV6-4 and TRBJ2-3; D is perhaps TRBD2 (6 bases). Trimming removed 2 bases at V and 4 bases at J, with 10 bases between. Per germline, CDR1 MRHNA and CDR2 SNTAGT. The CDR3 sequence is 14 residues long. The CDR3 bases are TGTGCCAGCAGTGACGGAGGGGATGCAGATACGCAGTATTTT. Its protein is CASSDGGDADTQYF.

In its sample, this clonotype was seen many times. The rearrangement links TRBV5-1 to TRBJ2-3, with a possible D match to TRBD2 (5 bases). Germline V CDR1 and CDR2: SGHRS, YFSETQ. V was trimmed by 5 bases and J by 0 bases, leaving 22 bases between them. CDR3 length: 18 residues. CDR3 coding DNA: TGCGCCAGCAGGAGACGCGGAGGTCCCGCACCTAGCACAGATACGCAGTATTTT. The encoded protein is CASRRRGGPAPSTDTQYF.

This clonotype appeared many times. V gene TRBV12-3 or TRBV12-4 combines with J gene TRBJ2-1, with TRBD2 matching over 12 bases. The CDR3 extends over 14 amino acids. Trimming took 5 bases from V and 8 from J; bases not matched to a gene: 4. CDR3 nucleotides: TGTGCCAGCAGTCGACTAGCGGGAGTTGATGAGCAGTTCTTC. This sequence encodes CASSRLAGVDEQFF.

This clonotype was observed a few times. This chain uses TRBV7-9 with TRBJ2-1; D not certain. V lost 3 bases and J lost 6, with 6 bases in between. Germline assignment: CDR1 SEHNR and CDR2 FQNEAQ (reference sequence). This CDR3 region has 12 residues. DNA for the CDR3: TGTGCCAGCAGCTTCTCAGCCAATGAGCAGTTCTTC. Its protein product is CASSFSANEQFF.

This clonotype was counted a few times. The gene calls are TRBV10-3 and TRBJ1-5, with no clear D. Germline loops: CDR1 ENHRY, CDR2 SYGVKD. This CDR3 has 13 amino acids. Trimming left V 10 bases short and J 5 bases short, with 15 bases between. The CDR3 DNA follows: TGTGCCACGAGGCGGGGTTTCGATCAGCCCCAGCATTTT. This encodes CATRRGFDQPQHF.

The V call is TRBV18, the J call TRBJ1-4; D not certain. Germline CDR1 is KGHSH and CDR2 is LQKENI. The length of the CDR3 is 14 residues. V lost 1 base and J lost 0, with 3 bases in between. The CDR3: CASSPLATNEKLFF. The CDR3 coding sequence is TGTGCCAGCTCACCACTCGCAACTAATGAAAAACTGTTTTTT.

There are many counts of this clonotype. This sequence joins TRBV6-1 and TRBJ1-1; D may be TRBD1 (5 bases). This CDR3 is built from 14 residues. V lost 8 bases and J 2 bases, leaving 15 bases between the germline ends. Germline CDR1 reads MNHNS; CDR2 reads SASEGT. The CDR3 reads CASGSGRLNTEAFF. The CDR3 bases are TGTGCCAGCGGGTCGGGACGGCTAAACACTGAAGCTTTCTTT.

This chain links TRBV7-2 with TRBJ1-2; no reliable D call. Germline-derived CDR1 and CDR2 are SGHTA and FQGNSA. V lost 2 bases and J 8 bases, leaving 3 bases between the germline ends. CDR3 size: 10 residues. CDR3 in DNA: TGTGCCAGCAGCTTACTCGGCTACACCTTC. It is translated as CASSLLGYTF.

The rearrangement uses TRBV5-6 and TRBJ2-7; D is possibly TRBD1 or TRBD2 (5 bases each). V lost 9 bases and J lost 5, with 18 bases in between. The germline CDR1 and CDR2 sequences are SGHDT and YYEEEE. The CDR3 has 13 residues. CDR3 coding DNA: TGTGCCATCTGCTCGGGGCTCCGAGACGAGCAGTACGTC. As protein: CAICSGLRDEQYV.

This clonotype was seen more than once but under ten times. This chain connects TRBV20-1 to TRBJ2-3, with no clear D. V was shortened by 3 bases and J by 0 bases, with 7 bases between the two germline ends. Germline assignment: CDR1 DFQATT and CDR2 SNEGSKA (reference sequence). The CDR3 has 13 amino acids. CDR3 sequence reads: CSARPLSTDTQYF. The DNA for the CDR3 is TGCAGTGCTAGGCCTTTAAGCACAGATACGCAGTATTTT.

This chain connects TRBV7-2 to TRBJ2-2; the match to TRBD2 covers 11 bases. Germline CDR1 and CDR2: SGHTA and FQGNSA. Trimming at V came to 3 bases and at J to 5 bases, leaving 2 bases not matched to a gene. The CDR3 is made up of 15 amino acids. The CDR3 DNA is TGTGCCAGCAGCTTCTGGACTAGCGGGACCGGGGAGCTGTTTTTT. Amino acid sequence: CASSFWTSGTGELFF.

Regarding this clonotype: The junction shows a germline mismatch at one end, possibly a read error. The chain employs TRBV6-5 and TRBJ2-1; D is possibly TRBD2 (6 bases). Germline CDR1 is MNHEY and CDR2 is SVGAGI. CDR3 length: 15 residues. The CDR3 here is CASSYRLGPYDEQFF. The CDR3 DNA reads TGTGCCAGCAGTTACCGACTAGGGCCCTACGATGAGCAGTTCTTC.

This clonotype was found a few times. The gene calls are TRBV11-2 and TRBJ2-2; 12 bases agree with TRBD2. The junction had 4 bases not matched to a gene; V was cut back by 0 bases and J by 8 bases. Germline CDR1 and CDR2: SGHAT and FQNNGV. The CDR3 contains 16 residues. Written as DNA, the CDR3 is TGTGCCAGCAGCTTAGAGGGACTAGCGGGTCTTGGGGAGCTGTTTTTT. It translates to CASSLEGLAGLGELFF.